One and the same sample provided the 20 T cell receptor beta chains below, sequenced in a study of CD8+CD57+ T cells in acquired aplastic anemia (dated by TCRdb to the late 2010s). Expansion of CD8+CD57+ cells had been shown by flow cytometry in the patients chosen for sequencing. TCRdb lists the instrument as Illumina HiSeq 2000. Genomic DNA was used as template for profiling of TCR beta VDJ combinations and CDR3 sequences. The public reads were quality trimmed at Q25 with fastp and then assembled into clones with MiXCR by TCRdb, keeping productive beta chains. Rows with a matching CDR3 protein are joined into one entry that keeps the most common DNA and genes. The sample table contains about 290,000 distinct CDR3 sequences; only one count was recorded for around three fifths of them. The ten largest clones capture under 1.5% of the sample. Sequences were obtained from sorted CD4+, CD8+, or CD8+CD57+ T cells (not recorded which) from PBMCs. The receptor source for this set is a human donor with aplastic anemia.

Many counts were recorded for this clonotype. The V gene is TRBV27, the J gene TRBJ2-7; D might be TRBD2 (6 bases). V was cut by 2 bases and J by 4 bases, with 12 bases left in between. Looked up from germline, CDR1 is MNHEY and CDR2 is SMNVEV (reference sequence). CDR3 length equals 14 residues. CDR3 in DNA: TGTGCCAGCAGTTTAACCGGGACTTTTTACGAGCAGTACTTC. This translates into CASSLTGTFYEQYF.

The chain carries TRBV24-1 and TRBJ1-5; D is undetermined. Per the germline V gene, CDR1 is KGHDR and CDR2 is SFDVKD. The CDR3 has 15 amino acids. The V end was cut by 0 bases, the J end by 2 bases, with 7 bases between. This chain's CDR3 is CATSDLGEGNQPQHF. For the CDR3, the DNA is TGTGCCACCAGTGATTTGGGGGAAGGCAATCAGCCCCAGCATTTT.

The rearrangement joins TRBV7-9 to TRBJ2-2; tentative D call: TRBD2 (5 bases). The germline V and J ends were trimmed by 2 bases and 7 bases, with 14 bases remaining between them. The CDR3 length is 15 residues. Germline V gene data show CDR1 as SEHNR and CDR2 as FQNEAQ (reference sequence). The CDR3 coding sequence is TGTGCCAGCAGCTTACGGCAGATTGCGGGCGGGGAGCTGTTTTTT. Its protein product is CASSLRQIAGGELFF.

This clonotype was found a few times. The chain employs TRBV2 and TRBJ2-2, with 9 bases that match TRBD2. Per germline, CDR1 SNHLY and CDR2 FYNNEI. The V and J ends lost 8 bases and 5 bases, in that order; junction bases with no gene match: 12. The CDR3 spans 16 residues. CDR3 loop: CASQGEVAGVTGELFF. In DNA, the CDR3 is TGTGCCAGCCAGGGCGAGGTAGCGGGGGTAACCGGGGAGCTGTTTTTT.

This chain joins TRBV14 and TRBJ2-5, with D possibly matching TRBD2 (6 bases). CDR3 length: 12 amino acids. Deletions cut 1 base from V and 7 bases from J, with 7 bases between. Germline V lookup: CDR1 SGHDN, CDR2 FVKESK. CDR3 bases: TGTGCCAGCAGCCAAGGGGACTGGACCCAGTACTTC. Protein sequence: CASSQGDWTQYF.

This clonotype has just one count. The rearrangement joins TRBV20-1 to TRBJ2-1; 16 positions match TRBD2. This CDR3 is built from 18 residues. Germline values: CDR1 DFQATT, CDR2 SNEGSKA (reference sequence). J gave up 7 bases and V 4 bases, and 13 bases lay outside the gene matches. The CDR3 nucleotides are TGCAGTGCTATCGGTCTGGGACTAGCGGGAGGGCCAATAAATGAGCAGTTCTTC. It encodes CSAIGLGLAGGPINEQFF.

The chain carries TRBV2 and TRBJ2-1; 8 bases are shared with TRBD1. Trimming removed 6 bases from V and 10 bases from J; junction bases left unmatched: 11. The germline V gene encodes CDR1 SNHLY and CDR2 FYNNEI. The CDR3 totals 14 residues. The CDR3 spells CASRPGTGRQEQFF. Here the CDR3 DNA reads TGTGCCAGCAGGCCAGGGACAGGTAGACAGGAGCAGTTCTTC.

Comments on this clonotype: This may arise from a read error, as a much more abundant clone is one base away. The rearrangement uses TRBV7-2 and TRBJ1-2; D is undetermined. The CDR3 has 14 amino acids. The germline V gene encodes CDR1 SGHTA and CDR2 FQGNSA. The CDR3 region has the DNA TGTGCCGGCAGCTTCGGACCTTCGGGTTATGGCTACACCTTC. It specifies CAGSFGPSGYGYTF. The full variable domain, its missing parts supplied by reference TRBV7-2 and TRBJ1-2, is GAGVSQSPSNKVTEKGKDVELRCDPISGHTALYWYRQSLGQGLEFLIYFQGNSAPDKSGLPSDRFSAERTGGSVSTLTIQRTQQEDSAVYLCAGSFGPSGYGYTFGSGTRLTVV.

The table lists this clonotype with a few counts. The chain carries TRBV10-3 and TRBJ1-1; 7 nucleotides align to TRBD1. Per germline, CDR1 ENHRY and CDR2 SYGVKD. J was trimmed by 2 bases and V by 10 bases; bases with no gene match: 10. CDR3 length: 14 residues. DNA of the CDR3: TGTGCCAGCGCTAAGGGGGCTAGTAACACTGAAGCTTTCTTT. Its translation is CASAKGASNTEAFF.

This clonotype was counted a single time. CDR3 protein: CSASTHFEQYF. The DNA of the CDR3 is TGCAGTGCTAGCACGCACTTCGAGCAGTACTTC. This chain uses TRBV20-1 with TRBJ2-7; D remains unclear. CDR1 and CDR2 (germline): DFQATT, SNEGSKA (reference sequence). The ends were cut back, 3 bases at V and 6 bases at J, with 9 bases in the middle. This CDR3 is built from 11 residues.

This clonotype was counted only a few times. J is TRBJ2-1 and V is TRBV18; TRBD2 agrees at 7 bases. The germline V gene encodes CDR1 KGHSH and CDR2 LQKENI. This CDR3 region has 14 residues. The J segment lost 12 bases and the V segment lost 0 bases, leaving 8 bases of the junction unmatched. CDR3 nucleotides: TGTGCCAGCTCACCACCCGGGGGGACCTTTGGGCAGTTCTTC. It is translated as CASSPPGGTFGQFF.

CDR3 sequence reads: CASSLERGAFF. In DNA form, the CDR3 reads TGTGCCAGCAGCTTAGAGAGGGGAGCTTTCTTT. The V and J genes are TRBV7-2 and TRBJ1-1; D might be TRBD1 (5 bases). The CDR3 has 11 residues. The V end lost 1 base, the J end lost 10 bases, and 7 bases lay between the germline ends. CDR1 is SGHTA, CDR2 FQGNSA, per germline.

This clonotype was detected ten times or more. The chain is built from TRBV29-1 and TRBJ1-2; 9 bases are shared with TRBD1. The CDR3 loop spans 14 amino acids. V shed 3 bases and J 5 bases; nucleotides not matched to a gene: 7. Germline V CDR1 and CDR2: SQVTM, ANQGSEA. The CDR3 DNA reads as TGCAGCGTTGACCCGGGACAGGGCGCTTATGGCTACACCTTC. This translates into CSVDPGQGAYGYTF.

The DNA of the CDR3 is TGTGCCAGCAGGAAAGAGGGACTAGCGCTATACGAGCAGTACTTC. Translated, it gives CASRKEGLALYEQYF. The chain employs TRBV21-1 and TRBJ2-7; TRBD2, the table's D call, lacks a check against the DNA. TRBV21-1 is recorded as a pseudogene. CDR3 size: 15 residues.

This clonotype was seen many times. V gene TRBV5-1 combines with J gene TRBJ2-7; D is perhaps TRBD1 (5 bases). The V end was cut by 0 bases, the J end by 4 bases, with 11 bases between. The germline gives CDR1 SGHRS, CDR2 YFSETQ. The CDR3 spans 14 residues. In nucleotides, the CDR3 is TGCGCCAGCAGCTTGGCGAGCAGGACATACGAGCAGTACTTC. Protein: CASSLASRTYEQYF.

V gene TRBV9 combines with J gene TRBJ2-5, with 10 bases identical to TRBD1. The ends lost 0 bases at V and 9 bases at J; junction bases unmatched: 2. The germline gives CDR1 SGDLS, CDR2 YYNGEE. This CDR3 comprises 13 residues. Here the CDR3 DNA reads TGTGCCAGCAGCGTAGAGGGACAGGGGTCCCAGTACTTC. Its protein is CASSVEGQGSQYF. The complete variable domain, with remaining parts taken from reference TRBV9 and TRBJ2-5, reads DSGVTQTPKHLITATGQRVTLRCSPRSGDLSVYWYQQSLDQGLQFLIQYYNGEERAKGNILERFSAQQFPDLHSELNLSSLELGDSALYFCASSVEGQGSQYFGPGTRLLVL.

This clonotype occurred many times. A much larger clone sits a single nucleotide away, making a read error possible. This CDR3 is CASRRGRGTFYEQYF. In DNA form, the CDR3 reads TGTGCCAGCAGGCGAGGCAGGGGCACGTTCTACGAGCAGTACTTC. The chain recombines TRBV12-3 or TRBV12-4 with TRBJ2-7; a weak D match, TRBD1 (6 bases). This CDR3 region has 15 residues. V lost 6 bases and J lost 3, with 18 bases in between.

The sample holds many counts of this clonotype. Here the CDR3 reads CASRPPGSYEQYF. As DNA, the CDR3 is TGTGCCAGCAGGCCCCCGGGTTCTTACGAGCAGTACTTC. The chain combines TRBV25-1 with TRBJ2-7; D gene uncertain. The CDR3 consists of 13 residues. From germline, CDR1 is MGHDK and CDR2 SYGVNS. V was clipped by 6 bases and J by 4 bases, with 13 bases between them.

This rearrangement joins TRBV5-6 to TRBJ2-7; no reliable D call. This CDR3 comprises 12 residues. V was cut by 1 base and J by 7 bases, with 9 bases left in between. The V gene's germline CDR1 is SGHDT and CDR2 YYEEEE. The CDR3 nucleotides read TGTGCCAGCAGCTTGCCGCTGGGGGAGCAGTACTTC. It encodes CASSLPLGEQYF.

This sequence joins TRBV5-1 and TRBJ1-6; unclear D gene. In germline, CDR1 is SGHRS, CDR2 YFSETQ. The CDR3 runs 13 residues. Trimming removed 0 bases at V and 8 bases at J, with 6 bases between. In DNA, the CDR3 is TGCGCCAGCAGCTTGGAGTATGATTCACCCCTCCACTTT. It specifies CASSLEYDSPLHF. The complete variable domain, with remaining parts taken from reference TRBV5-1 and TRBJ1-6, reads KAGVTQTPRYLIKTRGQQVTLSCSPISGHRSVSWYQQTPGQGLQFLFEYFSETQRNKGNFPGRFSGRQFSNSRSEMNVSTLELGDSALYLCASSLEYDSPLHFGNGTRLTVT.